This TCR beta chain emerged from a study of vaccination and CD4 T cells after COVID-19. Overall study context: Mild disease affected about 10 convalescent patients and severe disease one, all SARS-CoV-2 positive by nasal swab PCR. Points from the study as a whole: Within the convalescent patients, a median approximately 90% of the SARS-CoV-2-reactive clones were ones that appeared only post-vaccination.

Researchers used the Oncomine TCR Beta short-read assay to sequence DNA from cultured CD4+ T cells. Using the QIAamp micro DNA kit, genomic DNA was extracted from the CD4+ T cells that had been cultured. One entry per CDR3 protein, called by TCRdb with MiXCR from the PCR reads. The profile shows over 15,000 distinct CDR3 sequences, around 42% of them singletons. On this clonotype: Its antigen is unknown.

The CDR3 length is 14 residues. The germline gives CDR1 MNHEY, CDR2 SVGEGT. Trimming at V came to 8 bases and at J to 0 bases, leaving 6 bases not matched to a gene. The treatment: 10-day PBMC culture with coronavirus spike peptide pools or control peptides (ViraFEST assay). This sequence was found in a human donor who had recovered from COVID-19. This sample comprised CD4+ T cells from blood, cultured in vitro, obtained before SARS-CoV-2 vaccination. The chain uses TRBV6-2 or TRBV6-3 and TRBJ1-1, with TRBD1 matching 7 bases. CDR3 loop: CASGADRVNTEAFF. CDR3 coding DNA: TGTGCCAGCGGGGCAGACAGGGTGAACACTGAAGCTTTCTTT.